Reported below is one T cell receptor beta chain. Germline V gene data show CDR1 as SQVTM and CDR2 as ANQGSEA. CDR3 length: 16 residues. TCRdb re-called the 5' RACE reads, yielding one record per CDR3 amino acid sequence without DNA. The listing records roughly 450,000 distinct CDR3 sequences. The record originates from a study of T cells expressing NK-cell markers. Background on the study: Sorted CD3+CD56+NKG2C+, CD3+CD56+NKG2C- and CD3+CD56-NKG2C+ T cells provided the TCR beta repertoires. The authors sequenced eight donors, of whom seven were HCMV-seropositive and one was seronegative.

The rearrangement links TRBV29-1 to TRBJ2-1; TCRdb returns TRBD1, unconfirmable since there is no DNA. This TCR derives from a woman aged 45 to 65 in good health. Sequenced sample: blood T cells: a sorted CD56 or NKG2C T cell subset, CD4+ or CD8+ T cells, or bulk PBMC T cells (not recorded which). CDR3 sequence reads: CSVDAHRRGAYNEQFF.